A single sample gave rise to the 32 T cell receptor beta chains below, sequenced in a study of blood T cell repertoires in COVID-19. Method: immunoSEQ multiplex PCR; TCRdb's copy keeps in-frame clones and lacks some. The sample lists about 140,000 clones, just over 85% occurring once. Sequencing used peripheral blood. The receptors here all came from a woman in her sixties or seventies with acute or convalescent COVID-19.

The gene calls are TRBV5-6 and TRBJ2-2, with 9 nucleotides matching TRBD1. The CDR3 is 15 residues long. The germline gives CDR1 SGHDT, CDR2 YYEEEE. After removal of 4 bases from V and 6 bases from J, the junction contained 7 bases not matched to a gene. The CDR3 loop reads CASSGETGGSGELFF. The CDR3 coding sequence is TGTGCCAGCAGCGGGGAAACAGGGGGCTCCGGGGAGCTGTTTTTT.

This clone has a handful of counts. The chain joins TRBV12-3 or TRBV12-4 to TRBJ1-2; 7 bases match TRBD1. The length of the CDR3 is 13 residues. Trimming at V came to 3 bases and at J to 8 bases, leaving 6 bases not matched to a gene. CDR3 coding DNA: TGTGCCAGCAGTTTTGGGCAGGGGGGCGGCTACACCTTC. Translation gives CASSFGQGGGYTF.

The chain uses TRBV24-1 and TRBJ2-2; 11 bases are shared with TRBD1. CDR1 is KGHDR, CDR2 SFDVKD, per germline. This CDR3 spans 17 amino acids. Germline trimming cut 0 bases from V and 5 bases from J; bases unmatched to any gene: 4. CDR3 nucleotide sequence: TGTGCCACCAGTGATTTGACCGGGACAGGGGGTACCGGGGAGCTGTTTTTT. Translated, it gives CATSDLTGTGGTGELFF.

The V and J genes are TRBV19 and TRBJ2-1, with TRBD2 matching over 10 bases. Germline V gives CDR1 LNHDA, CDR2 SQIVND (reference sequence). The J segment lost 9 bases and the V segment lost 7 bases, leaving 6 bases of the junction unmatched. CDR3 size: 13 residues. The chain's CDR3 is CASKALAGTEQFF. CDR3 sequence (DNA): TGTGCCAGTAAGGCACTAGCGGGGACTGAGCAGTTCTTC.

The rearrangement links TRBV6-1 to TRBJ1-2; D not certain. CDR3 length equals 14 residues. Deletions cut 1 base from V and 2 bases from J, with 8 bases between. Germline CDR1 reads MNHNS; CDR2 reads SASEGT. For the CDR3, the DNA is TGTGCCAGCAGTGAAGGTCCAGTGAACTATGGCTACACCTTC. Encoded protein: CASSEGPVNYGYTF.

The chain's CDR3 is CASSPTRDRNEKLFF. Here the CDR3 DNA reads TGCGCCAGCAGCCCTACGAGGGACAGAAATGAAAAACTGTTTTTT. The chain recombines TRBV5-1 with TRBJ1-4, with 7 bases matching TRBD1. In germline, CDR1 is SGHRS, CDR2 YFSETQ. V was clipped by 4 bases and J by 5 bases; unmatched bases: 8. The CDR3 has 15 amino acids.

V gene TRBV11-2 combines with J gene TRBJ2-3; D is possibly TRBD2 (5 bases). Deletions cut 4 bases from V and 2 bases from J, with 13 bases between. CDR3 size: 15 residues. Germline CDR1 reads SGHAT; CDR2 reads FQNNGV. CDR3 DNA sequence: TGTGCCAGCAGCTCCGGGCGGGTCCCCACAGATACGCAGTATTTT. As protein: CASSSGRVPTDTQYF. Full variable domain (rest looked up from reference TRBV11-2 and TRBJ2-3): EAGVAQSPRYKIIEKRQSVAFWCNPISGHATLYWYQQILGQGPKLLIQFQNNGVVDDSQLPKDRFSAERLKGVDSTLKIQPAKLEDSAVYLCASSSGRVPTDTQYFGPGTRLTVL.

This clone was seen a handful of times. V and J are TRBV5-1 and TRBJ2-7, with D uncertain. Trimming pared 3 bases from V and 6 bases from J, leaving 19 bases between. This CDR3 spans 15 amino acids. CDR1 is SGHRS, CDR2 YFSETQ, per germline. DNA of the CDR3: TGCGCCAGCAGCTACGTAGGAGTTCCGAATGGCGAGCAGTACTTC. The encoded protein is CASSYVGVPNGEQYF.

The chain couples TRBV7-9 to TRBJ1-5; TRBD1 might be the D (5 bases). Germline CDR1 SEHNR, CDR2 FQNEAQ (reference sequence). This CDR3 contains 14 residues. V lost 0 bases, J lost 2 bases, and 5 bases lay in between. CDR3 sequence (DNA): TGTGCCAGCAGCTTAGCAGGGGGCAATCAGCCCCAGCATTTT. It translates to CASSLAGGNQPQHF.

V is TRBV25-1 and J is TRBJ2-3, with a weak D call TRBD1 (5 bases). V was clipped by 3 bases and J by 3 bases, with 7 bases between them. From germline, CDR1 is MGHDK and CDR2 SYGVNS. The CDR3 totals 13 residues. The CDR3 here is CASSDQGTDTQYF. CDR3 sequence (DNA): TGTGCCAGCAGTGACCAGGGAACAGATACGCAGTATTTT.

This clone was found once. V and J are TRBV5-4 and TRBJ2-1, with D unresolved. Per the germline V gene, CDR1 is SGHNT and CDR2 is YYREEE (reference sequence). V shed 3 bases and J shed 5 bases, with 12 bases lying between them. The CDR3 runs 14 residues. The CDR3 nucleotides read TGTGCCAGCAGCTACCACGCCACAGACAATGAGCAGTTCTTC. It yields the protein CASSYHATDNEQFF.

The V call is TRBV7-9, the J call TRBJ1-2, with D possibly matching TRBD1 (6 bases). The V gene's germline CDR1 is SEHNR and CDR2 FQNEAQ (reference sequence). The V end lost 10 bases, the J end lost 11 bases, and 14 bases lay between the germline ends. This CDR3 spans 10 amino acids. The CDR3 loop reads CAMDRLGYTF. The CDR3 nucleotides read TGTGCCATGGACAGATTAGGTTACACCTTC.

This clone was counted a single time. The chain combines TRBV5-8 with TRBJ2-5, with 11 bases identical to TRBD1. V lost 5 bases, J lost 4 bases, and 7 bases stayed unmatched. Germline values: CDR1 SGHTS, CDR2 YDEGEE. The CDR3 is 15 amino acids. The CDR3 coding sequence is TGTGCCAGCAGTTCCGGGACAGGGGGTCGAGAGACCCAGTACTTC. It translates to CASSSGTGGRETQYF. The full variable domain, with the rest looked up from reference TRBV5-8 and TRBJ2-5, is EAGVTQSPTHLIKTRGQQATLRCSPISGHTSVYWYQQALGLGLQFLLWYDEGEERNRGNFPPRFSGRQFPNYSSELNVNALELEDSALYLCASSSGTGGRETQYFGPGTRLLVL.

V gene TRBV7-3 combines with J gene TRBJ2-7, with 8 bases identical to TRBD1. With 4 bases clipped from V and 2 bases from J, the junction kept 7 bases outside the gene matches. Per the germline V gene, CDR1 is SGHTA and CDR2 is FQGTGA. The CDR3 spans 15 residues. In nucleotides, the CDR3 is TGTGCCAGCAGCTCCAACAGGGGGGTGACCTACGAGCAGTACTTC. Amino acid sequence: CASSSNRGVTYEQYF. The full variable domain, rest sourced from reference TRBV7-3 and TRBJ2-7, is GAGVSQTPSNKVTEKGKYVELRCDPISGHTALYWYRQSLGQGPEFLIYFQGTGAADDSGLPNDRFFAVRPEGSVSTLKIQRTERGDSAVYLCASSSNRGVTYEQYFGPGTRLTVT.

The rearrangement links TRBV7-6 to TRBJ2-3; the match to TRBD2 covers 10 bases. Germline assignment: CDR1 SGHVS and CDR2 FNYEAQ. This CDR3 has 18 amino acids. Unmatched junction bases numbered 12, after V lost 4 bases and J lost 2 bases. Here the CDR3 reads CASSSLAGVGVYTDTQYF. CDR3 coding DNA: TGTGCCAGCAGCTCCCTAGCGGGGGTGGGGGTTTACACAGATACGCAGTATTTT.

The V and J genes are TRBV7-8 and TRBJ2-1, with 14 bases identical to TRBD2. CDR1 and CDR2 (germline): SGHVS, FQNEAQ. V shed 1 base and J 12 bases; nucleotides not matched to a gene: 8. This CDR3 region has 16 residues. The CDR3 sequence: CASSLGLAGGFEWQFF. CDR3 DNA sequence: TGTGCCAGCAGCTTAGGACTAGCGGGGGGGTTCGAATGGCAGTTCTTC.

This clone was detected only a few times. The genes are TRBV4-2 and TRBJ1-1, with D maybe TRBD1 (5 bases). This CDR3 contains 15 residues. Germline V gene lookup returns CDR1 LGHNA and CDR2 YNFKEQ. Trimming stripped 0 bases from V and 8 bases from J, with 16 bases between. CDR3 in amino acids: CASSQEARQLNEAFF. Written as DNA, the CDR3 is TGTGCCAGCAGCCAAGAGGCTCGACAGCTCAACGAAGCTTTCTTT.

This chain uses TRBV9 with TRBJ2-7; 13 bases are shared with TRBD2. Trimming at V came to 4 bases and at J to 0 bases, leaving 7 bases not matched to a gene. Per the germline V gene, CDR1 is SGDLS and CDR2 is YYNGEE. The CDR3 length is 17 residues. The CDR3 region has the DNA TGTGCCAGCAGCCCCGGGACTAGCGGGGCCTCCTCCTACGAGCAGTACTTC. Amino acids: CASSPGTSGASSYEQYF.

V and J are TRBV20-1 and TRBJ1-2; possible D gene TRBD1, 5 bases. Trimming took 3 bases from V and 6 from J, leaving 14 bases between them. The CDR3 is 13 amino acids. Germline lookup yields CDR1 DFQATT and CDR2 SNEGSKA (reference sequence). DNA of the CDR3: TGCAGTGCTAGTCGGCAGGGTGGGCATGGCTACACCTTC. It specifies CSASRQGGHGYTF.

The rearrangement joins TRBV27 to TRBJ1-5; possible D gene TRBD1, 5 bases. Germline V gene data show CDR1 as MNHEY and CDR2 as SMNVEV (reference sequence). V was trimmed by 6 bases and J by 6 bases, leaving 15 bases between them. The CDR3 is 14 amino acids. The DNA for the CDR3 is TGTGCCAGCAGCCCCTCGGTGGGGGGTCAGCCCCAGCATTTT. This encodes CASSPSVGGQPQHF.

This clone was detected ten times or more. The CDR3 DNA reads as TGTGCCAGCAGGTCGTGGGGGGATCAGCCCCAGCATTTT. It yields the protein CASRSWGDQPQHF. The rearrangement uses TRBV2 and TRBJ1-5, with TRBD1 as a possible D gene (5 bases). From germline, CDR1 is SNHLY and CDR2 FYNNEI. The CDR3 consists of 13 residues. Between the trimmed V and J ends, which lost 6 bases and 5 bases, there was a span of 11 bases. The full variable domain, its missing parts supplied by reference TRBV2 and TRBJ1-5, is EPEVTQTPSHQVTQMGQEVILRCVPISNHLYFYWYRQILGQKVEFLVSFYNNEISEKSEIFDDQFSVERPDGSNFTLKIRSTKLEDSAMYFCASRSWGDQPQHFGDGTRLSIL.

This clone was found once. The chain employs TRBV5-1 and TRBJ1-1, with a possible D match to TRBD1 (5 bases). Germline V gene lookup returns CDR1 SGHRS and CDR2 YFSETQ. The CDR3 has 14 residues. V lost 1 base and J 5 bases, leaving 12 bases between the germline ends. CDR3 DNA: TGCGCCAGCAGCTTGTTCGACAGAGAAACTGAAGCTTTCTTT. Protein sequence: CASSLFDRETEAFF.

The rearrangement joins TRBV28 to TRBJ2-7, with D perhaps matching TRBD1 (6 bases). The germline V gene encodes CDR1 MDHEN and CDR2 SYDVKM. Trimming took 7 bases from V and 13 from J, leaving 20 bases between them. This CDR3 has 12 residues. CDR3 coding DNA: TGTGCCAGCACCACCCAGGCAGGGGACCCTTACTTC. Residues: CASTTQAGDPYF.

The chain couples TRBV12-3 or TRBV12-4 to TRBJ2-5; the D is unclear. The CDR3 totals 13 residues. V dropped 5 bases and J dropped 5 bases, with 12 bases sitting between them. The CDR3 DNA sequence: TGTGCCAGCAGTACCCTAGAATCGGAGACCCAGTACTTC. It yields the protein CASSTLESETQYF.

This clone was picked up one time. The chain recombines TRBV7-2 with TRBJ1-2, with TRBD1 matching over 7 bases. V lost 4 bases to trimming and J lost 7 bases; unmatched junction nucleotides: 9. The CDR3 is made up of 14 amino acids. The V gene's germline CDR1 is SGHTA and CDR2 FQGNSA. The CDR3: CASSSSDRSRGYTF. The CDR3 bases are TGTGCCAGCAGCTCCTCGGACAGGTCCCGTGGCTACACCTTC.

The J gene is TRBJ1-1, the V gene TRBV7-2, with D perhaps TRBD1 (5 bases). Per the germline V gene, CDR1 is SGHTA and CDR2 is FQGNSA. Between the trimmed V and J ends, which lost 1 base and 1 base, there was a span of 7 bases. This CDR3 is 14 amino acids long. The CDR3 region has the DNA TGTGCCAGCAGCTTAGATCAGGGGAACACTGAAGCTTTCTTT. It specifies CASSLDQGNTEAFF.

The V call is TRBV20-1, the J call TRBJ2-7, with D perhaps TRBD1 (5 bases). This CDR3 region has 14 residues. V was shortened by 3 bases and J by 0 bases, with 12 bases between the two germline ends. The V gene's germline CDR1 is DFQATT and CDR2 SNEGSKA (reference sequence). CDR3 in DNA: TGCAGTGCTAGTAAGGGGCCCGACTCCTACGAGCAGTACTTC. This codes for CSASKGPDSYEQYF.

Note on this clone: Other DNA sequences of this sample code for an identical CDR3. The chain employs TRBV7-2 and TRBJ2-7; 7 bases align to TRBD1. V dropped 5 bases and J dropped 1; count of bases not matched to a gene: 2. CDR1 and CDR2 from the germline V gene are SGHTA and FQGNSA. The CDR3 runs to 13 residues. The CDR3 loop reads CASSRQGSYEQYF. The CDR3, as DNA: TGTGCCAGCAGCCGACAGGGTTCCTACGAGCAGTACTTC.

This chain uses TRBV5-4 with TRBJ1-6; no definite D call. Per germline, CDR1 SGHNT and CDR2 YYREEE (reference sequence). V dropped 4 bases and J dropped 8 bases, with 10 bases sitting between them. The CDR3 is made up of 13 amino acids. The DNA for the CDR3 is TGTGCCAGCAGCCCCTCGGTCGATTCACCCCTCCACTTT. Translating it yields CASSPSVDSPLHF.

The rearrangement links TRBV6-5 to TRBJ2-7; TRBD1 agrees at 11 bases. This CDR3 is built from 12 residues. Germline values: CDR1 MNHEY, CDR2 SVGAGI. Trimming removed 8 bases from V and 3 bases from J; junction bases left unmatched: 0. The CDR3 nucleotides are TGTGCCAGCGGGACAGGGGGCTACGAGCAGTACTTC. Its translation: CASGTGGYEQYF.

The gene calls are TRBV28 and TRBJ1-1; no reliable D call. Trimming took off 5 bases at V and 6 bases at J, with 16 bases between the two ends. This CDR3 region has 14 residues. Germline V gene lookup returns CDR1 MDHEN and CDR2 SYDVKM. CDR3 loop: CASSRSSWRPEAFF. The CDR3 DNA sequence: TGTGCCAGCAGTCGATCATCGTGGAGGCCTGAAGCTTTCTTT.

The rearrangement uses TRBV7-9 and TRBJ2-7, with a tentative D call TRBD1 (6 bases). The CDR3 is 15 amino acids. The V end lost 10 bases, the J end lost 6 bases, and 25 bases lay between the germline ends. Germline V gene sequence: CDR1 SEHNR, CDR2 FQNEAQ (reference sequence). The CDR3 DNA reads TGTGCCACCTCGCACAACCTAAACCAGGGGCCCGAGCAGTACTTC. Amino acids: CATSHNLNQGPEQYF. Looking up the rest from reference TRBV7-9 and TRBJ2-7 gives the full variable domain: DTGVSQNPRHKITKRGQNVTFRCDPISEHNRLYWYRQTLGQGPEFLTYFQNEAQLEKSRLLSDRFSAERPKGSFSTLEIQRTEQGDSAMYLCATSHNLNQGPEQYFGPGTRLTVT.